This T cell receptor beta chain was sequenced in a study of T-cell reconstitution after alpha-beta-depleted transplantation in children. General study findings and limits: Surviving recipient T cells and intrathymic progenitors accounted for some patients' high TCRbeta diversity at day 60. The main origin of T-cell counts and diversity one year after transplant was newly produced T cells.

A remark on this clonotype: Its target is not known.

Unique molecular identifiers were used to barcode this TCRbeta library. TCRdb re-called the PCR reads with MiXCR, one entry per CDR3 protein. The repertoire holds 45,000 or so distinct CDR3 sequences, with 52% as singletons. The CDR3 totals 15 residues. The germline CDR1 and CDR2 sequences are WSHSY and SAAADI. V lost 4 bases to trimming and J lost 0 bases, with 10 bases between them. The source was peripheral blood, collected before TCRalphabeta/CD19-depleted stem cell transplant. V is TRBV10-2 and J is TRBJ2-1, with unresolved D. The receptor was isolated from a boy under two years old with SCID, due to receive a stem cell transplant. DNA for the CDR3: TGCGCCAGCAGTGTGCTCCGGAGCTCCTACAATGAGCAGTTCTTC. It translates to CASSVLRSSYNEQFF.